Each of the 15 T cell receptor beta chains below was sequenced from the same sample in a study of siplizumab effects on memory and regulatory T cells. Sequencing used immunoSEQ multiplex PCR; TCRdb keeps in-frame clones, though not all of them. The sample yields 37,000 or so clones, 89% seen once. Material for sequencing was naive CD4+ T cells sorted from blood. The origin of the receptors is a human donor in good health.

The CDR3 nucleotides read TGTGCCAGCACCGACCGGGGGGTTAACACTGAAGCTTTCTTT. This sequence encodes CASTDRGVNTEAFF. V gene TRBV5-4 combines with J gene TRBJ1-1; D might be TRBD1 (5 bases). The CDR3 length is 14 residues. V dropped 6 bases and J dropped 2 bases, with 14 bases sitting between them. Germline V gene data show CDR1 as SGHNT and CDR2 as YYREEE (reference sequence).

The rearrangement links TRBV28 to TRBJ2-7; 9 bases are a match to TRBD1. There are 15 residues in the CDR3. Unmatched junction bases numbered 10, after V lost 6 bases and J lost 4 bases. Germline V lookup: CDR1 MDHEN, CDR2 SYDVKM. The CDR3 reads CASSHPGDRGYEQYF. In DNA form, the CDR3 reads TGTGCCAGCAGCCATCCCGGAGACAGGGGGTACGAGCAGTACTTC.

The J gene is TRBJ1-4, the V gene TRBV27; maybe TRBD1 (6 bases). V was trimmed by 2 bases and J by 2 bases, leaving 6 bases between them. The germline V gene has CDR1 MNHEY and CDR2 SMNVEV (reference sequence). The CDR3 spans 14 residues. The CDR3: CASSLQGTNEKLFF. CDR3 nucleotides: TGTGCCAGCAGTTTACAGGGGACTAATGAAAAACTGTTTTTT.

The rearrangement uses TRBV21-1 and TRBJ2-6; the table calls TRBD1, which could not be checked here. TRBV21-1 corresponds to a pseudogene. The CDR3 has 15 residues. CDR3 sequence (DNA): TGTGCCAGCAGTGACAGTTACTCTGGGGCCAACGTCCTGACTTTC. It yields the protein CASSDSYSGANVLTF.

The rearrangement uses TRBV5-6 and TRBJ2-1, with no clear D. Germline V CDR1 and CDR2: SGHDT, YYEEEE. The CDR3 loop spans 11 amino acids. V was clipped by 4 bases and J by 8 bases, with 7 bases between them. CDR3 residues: CASSADHEQFF. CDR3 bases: TGTGCCAGCAGCGCTGATCATGAGCAGTTCTTC.

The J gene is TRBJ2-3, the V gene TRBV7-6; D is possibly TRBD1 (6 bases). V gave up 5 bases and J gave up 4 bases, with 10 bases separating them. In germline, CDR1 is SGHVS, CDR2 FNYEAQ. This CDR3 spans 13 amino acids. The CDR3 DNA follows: TGTGCCAGCAGCCCCACAGGGCCAGATACGCAGTATTTT. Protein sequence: CASSPTGPDTQYF.

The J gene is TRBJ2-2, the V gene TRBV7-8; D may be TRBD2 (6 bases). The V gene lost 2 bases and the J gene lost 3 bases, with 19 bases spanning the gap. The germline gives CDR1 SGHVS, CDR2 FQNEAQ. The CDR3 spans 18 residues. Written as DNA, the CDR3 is TGTGCCAGCAGCTTATATACAAATTCCGGGAGTTACACCGGGGAGCTGTTTTTT. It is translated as CASSLYTNSGSYTGELFF.

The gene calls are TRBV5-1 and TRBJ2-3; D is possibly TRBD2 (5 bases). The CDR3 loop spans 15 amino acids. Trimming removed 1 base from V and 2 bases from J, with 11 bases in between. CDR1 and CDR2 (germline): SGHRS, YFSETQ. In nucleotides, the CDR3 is TGCGCCAGCAGCTTGAGTGACGGGGACACAGATACGCAGTATTTT. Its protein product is CASSLSDGDTDTQYF. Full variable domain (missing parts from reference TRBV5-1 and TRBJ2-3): KAGVTQTPRYLIKTRGQQVTLSCSPISGHRSVSWYQQTPGQGLQFLFEYFSETQRNKGNFPGRFSGRQFSNSRSEMNVSTLELGDSALYLCASSLSDGDTDTQYFGPGTRLTVL.

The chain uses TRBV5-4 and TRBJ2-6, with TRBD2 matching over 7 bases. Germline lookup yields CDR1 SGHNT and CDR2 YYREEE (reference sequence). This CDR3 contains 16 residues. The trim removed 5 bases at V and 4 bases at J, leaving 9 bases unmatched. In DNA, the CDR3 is TGTGCCAGCAGTGGGGGGAGGGGCGCCGGGGCCAACGTCCTGACTTTC. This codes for CASSGGRGAGANVLTF.

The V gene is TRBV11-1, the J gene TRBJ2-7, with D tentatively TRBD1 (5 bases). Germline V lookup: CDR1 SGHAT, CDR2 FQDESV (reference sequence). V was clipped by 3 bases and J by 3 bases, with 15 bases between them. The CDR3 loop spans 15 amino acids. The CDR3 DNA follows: TGTGCCAGCAGCTTCGATGACAGATTGGGCTACGAGCAGTACTTC. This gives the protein CASSFDDRLGYEQYF.

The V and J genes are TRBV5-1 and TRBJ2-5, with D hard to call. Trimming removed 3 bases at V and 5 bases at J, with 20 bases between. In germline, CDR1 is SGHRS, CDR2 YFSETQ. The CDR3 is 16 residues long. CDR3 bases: TGCGCCAGCAGCTCCTGGACCAGCCCGCCCATGGAGACCCAGTACTTC. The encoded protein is CASSSWTSPPMETQYF.

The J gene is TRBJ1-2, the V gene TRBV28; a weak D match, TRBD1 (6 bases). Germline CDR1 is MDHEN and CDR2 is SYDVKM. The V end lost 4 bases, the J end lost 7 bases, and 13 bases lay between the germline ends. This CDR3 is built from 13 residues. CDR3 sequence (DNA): TGTGCCAGCAGTTATTCGGACAGAATTGGCTACACCTTC. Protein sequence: CASSYSDRIGYTF.

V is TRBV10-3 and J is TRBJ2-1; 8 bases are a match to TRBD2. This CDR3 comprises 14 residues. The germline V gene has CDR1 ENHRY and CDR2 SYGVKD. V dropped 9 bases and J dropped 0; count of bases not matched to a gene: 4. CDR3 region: CAINSGTSYNEQFF. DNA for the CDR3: TGTGCCATAAATAGCGGGACCTCCTACAATGAGCAGTTCTTC.

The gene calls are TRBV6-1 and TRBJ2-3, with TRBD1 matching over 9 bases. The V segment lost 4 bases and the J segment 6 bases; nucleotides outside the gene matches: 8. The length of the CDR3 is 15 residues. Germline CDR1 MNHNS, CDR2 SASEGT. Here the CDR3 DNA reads TGTGCCAGCAGTGTGGGGACAGGGTCTGTGGATACGCAGTATTTT. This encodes CASSVGTGSVDTQYF.

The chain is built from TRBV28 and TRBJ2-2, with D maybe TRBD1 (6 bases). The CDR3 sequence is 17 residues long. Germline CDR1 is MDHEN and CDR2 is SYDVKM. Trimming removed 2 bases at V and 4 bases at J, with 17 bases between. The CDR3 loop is CASSLHRVMVPTGELFF. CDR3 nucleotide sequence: TGTGCCAGCAGTTTACACAGGGTAATGGTTCCCACCGGGGAGCTGTTTTTT.